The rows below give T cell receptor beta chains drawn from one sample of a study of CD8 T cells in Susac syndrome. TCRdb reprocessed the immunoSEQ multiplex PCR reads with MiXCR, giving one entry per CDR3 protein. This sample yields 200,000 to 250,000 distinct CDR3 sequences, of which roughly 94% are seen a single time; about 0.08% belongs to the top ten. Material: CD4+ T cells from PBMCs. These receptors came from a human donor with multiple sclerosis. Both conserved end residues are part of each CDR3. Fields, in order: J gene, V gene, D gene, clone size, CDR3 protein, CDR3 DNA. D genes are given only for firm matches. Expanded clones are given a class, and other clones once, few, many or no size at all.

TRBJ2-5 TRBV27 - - CASSLSWGVVETQYF TGTGCCAGCAGTTTATCGTGGGGGGTTGTTGAGACCCAGTACTTC
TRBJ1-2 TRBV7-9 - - CASSSNPTGTYGYTF TGTGCCAGCAGCTCGAATCCCACAGGAACCTATGGCTACACCTTC
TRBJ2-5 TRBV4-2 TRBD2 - CASSQGASGGAGETQYF TGTGCCAGCAGCCAAGGCGCCAGCGGGGGGGCAGGGGAGACCCAGTACTTC
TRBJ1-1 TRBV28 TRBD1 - CASSIQGETEAFF TGTGCCAGCAGTATTCAGGGGGAGACTGAAGCTTTCTTT
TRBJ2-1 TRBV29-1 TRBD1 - CSDRDRGYNEQFF TGCAGTGACCGGGACAGGGGCTACAATGAGCAGTTCTTC
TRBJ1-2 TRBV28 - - CASLRGNYGYTF TGTGCCAGCCTTCGGGGGAACTATGGCTACACCTTC
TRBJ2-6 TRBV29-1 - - CSVASSGANVLTF TGCAGCGTTGCCAGCTCTGGGGCCAACGTCCTGACTTTC
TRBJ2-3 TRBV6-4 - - CASSDSSVSTDTQYF TGTGCCAGCAGTGACTCGAGTGTAAGCACAGATACGCAGTATTTT
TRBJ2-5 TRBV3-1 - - CASAERGTQYF TGTGCCAGCGCTGAACGGGGGACCCAGTACTTC
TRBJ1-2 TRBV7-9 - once CASSSDRANYGYTF TGTGCCAGCAGCTCGGACAGAGCTAACTATGGCTACACCTTC
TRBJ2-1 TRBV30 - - CAWSGGDEQFF TGTGCCTGGAGTGGGGGCGATGAGCAGTTCTTC